These 21 T cell receptor beta chains share one sample of origin, sequenced in a study of cytomegalovirus exposure and HLA in healthy donors. 13 Jbeta primers and 60 Vbeta primers were used for the PCR. Sequenced by immunoSEQ multiplex PCR; TCRdb stores in-frame clones only, minus some. The sample has around 220,000 clones, about 74% seen once; the top ten hold 1.5% to 2%. Material: PBMCs. The receptors shown here come from a woman aged 25-40 years in good health and CMV-seronegative.

The chain couples TRBV5-1 to TRBJ1-2, with 7 nucleotides matching TRBD1. The trim removed 0 bases at V and 5 bases at J, leaving 4 bases unmatched. The germline V gene encodes CDR1 SGHRS and CDR2 YFSETQ. This CDR3 has 14 residues. CDR3 sequence reads: CASSLEGQKYGYTF. The CDR3, as DNA: TGCGCCAGCAGCTTGGAGGGACAGAAATATGGCTACACCTTC.

The CDR3 protein is CASSQAPGNQPQHF. The CDR3 DNA follows: TGCGCCAGCAGCCAAGCGCCGGGGAATCAGCCCCAGCATTTT. V gene TRBV4-1 combines with J gene TRBJ1-5; D not resolved. V shed 1 base and J shed 4 bases, with 8 bases lying between them. Germline lookup yields CDR1 MGHRA and CDR2 YSYEKL. CDR3 length equals 14 residues.

This clone was counted between two and nine times. The CDR3 spells CASSLDSGELFF. The CDR3, as DNA: TGTGCCAGCAGTCTAGACTCCGGGGAGCTGTTTTTT. This chain links TRBV7-2 with TRBJ2-2; D not resolved. CDR1 SGHTA and CDR2 FQGNSA come from the germline V gene. Trimming took off 6 bases at V and 6 bases at J, with 8 bases between the two ends. This CDR3 is built from 12 residues.

This clone was picked up one time. The genes are TRBV5-4 and TRBJ2-5; TRBD2 agrees at 8 bases. After removal of 0 bases from V and 4 bases from J, the junction contained 11 bases not matched to a gene. CDR1 is SGHNT, CDR2 YYREEE, per germline (reference sequence). This CDR3 has 17 amino acids. The CDR3 sequence is CASSLEGGGGPGETQYF. The DNA for the CDR3 is TGTGCCAGCAGCTTGGAGGGGGGCGGGGGGCCGGGAGAGACCCAGTACTTC.

Remarks on this clone: A junction boundary mismatches the germline segment, possibly from a read error. The chain couples TRBV18 to TRBJ2-7, with 7 bases matching TRBD1. The CDR3 is 17 amino acids. From germline, CDR1 is KGHSH and CDR2 LQKENI. For the CDR3, the DNA is TGTGTCAGCTCACCGACGTGGGGACAGAAAAGGTCCTACGAGCAGTACTTC. Translating gives CVSSPTWGQKRSYEQYF. Full variable domain (remainder filled in from reference TRBV18 and TRBJ2-7): NAGVMQNPRHLVRRRGQEARLRCSPMKGHSHVYWYRQLPEEGLKFMVYLQKENIIDESGMPKERFSAEFPKEGPSILRIQQVVRGDSAAYFCVSSPTWGQKRSYEQYFGPGTRLTVT.

The chain couples TRBV27 to TRBJ1-1; 7 bases map to TRBD1. This CDR3 contains 15 residues. J lost 1 base, V lost 4 bases, and 6 bases had no gene match. Germline CDR1 and CDR2: MNHEY and SMNVEV (reference sequence). CDR3 sequence reads: CASSSGTAGNTEAFF. The CDR3 coding sequence is TGTGCCAGCAGTTCGGGGACAGCAGGGAACACTGAAGCTTTCTTT.

The chain uses TRBV19 and TRBJ1-2; tentatively, D is TRBD1 (6 bases). The CDR3 extends over 12 amino acids. Trimming cost V 9 bases and J 6 bases, with 14 bases left between them. Per the germline V gene, CDR1 is LNHDA and CDR2 is SQIVND (reference sequence). The CDR3 is CASNGQFNGYTF. In DNA form, the CDR3 reads TGTGCCAGCAACGGACAGTTTAATGGCTACACCTTC.

The rearrangement joins TRBV16 to TRBJ1-6, with D hard to call. Trimming took 0 bases from V and 8 from J, leaving 11 bases between them. CDR3 length: 15 amino acids. Germline CDR1 reads KGHSY; CDR2 reads FQNENV. Here the CDR3 reads CASSQSQQQYSPLHF. As DNA, the CDR3 is TGTGCCAGCAGCCAATCGCAACAGCAGTATTCACCCCTCCACTTT.

The chain combines TRBV7-9 with TRBJ2-1; 14 nucleotides align to TRBD2. The CDR3 is 16 residues long. Germline values: CDR1 SEHNR, CDR2 FQNEAQ (reference sequence). V was pared by 5 bases and J by 7 bases, with 7 bases of the junction left unmatched. This chain's CDR3 is CASSPQRTSGRNEQFF. In nucleotides, the CDR3 is TGTGCCAGCAGCCCGCAGCGGACTAGCGGGAGGAATGAGCAGTTCTTC.

The J gene is TRBJ1-1, the V gene TRBV4-1, with a weak D call TRBD1 (5 bases). With 1 base removed from V and 11 bases from J, the gap between germline ends came to 23 bases. The germline V gene has CDR1 MGHRA and CDR2 YSYEKL. The CDR3 runs 16 residues. The CDR3 DNA is TGCGCCAGCAGCCAAGCCGAATCCCTAGGGGCCTCAGAGGCTTTCTTT. Translation gives CASSQAESLGASEAFF.

The J gene is TRBJ2-5, the V gene TRBV6-5; maybe TRBD1 (6 bases). V gave up 4 bases and J gave up 7 bases, with 16 bases separating them. The CDR3 loop spans 14 amino acids. Germline lookup yields CDR1 MNHEY and CDR2 SVGAGI. The CDR3 bases are TGTGCCAGCAGTTCGGACAGTTCGCTGGGGACCCAGTACTTC. This codes for CASSSDSSLGTQYF.

The chain uses TRBV7-2 and TRBJ2-7, with 7 bases aligning to TRBD1. V shed 5 bases and J 3 bases; nucleotides not matched to a gene: 10. Germline V gene lookup returns CDR1 SGHTA and CDR2 FQGNSA. This CDR3 has 15 residues. The CDR3 DNA reads as TGTGCCAGCAGCCCCACTTTCAGGACAGGCTACGAGCAGTACTTC. It yields the protein CASSPTFRTGYEQYF.

The V and J genes are TRBV2 and TRBJ2-7, with 13 bases lining up with TRBD2. Germline CDR1 reads SNHLY; CDR2 reads FYNNEI. CDR3 length: 18 amino acids. V shed 8 bases and J 1 base; nucleotides not matched to a gene: 14. CDR3 sequence (DNA): TGTGCCAGCGGCGTGGGACTAGCGGGGCTAGGAGCTTCCTACGAGCAGTACTTC. It codes for CASGVGLAGLGASYEQYF.

The chain is built from TRBV19 and TRBJ1-5; 7 nucleotides align to TRBD1. V lost 5 bases, J lost 3 bases, and 7 bases stayed unmatched. The CDR3 covers 15 residues. The germline gives CDR1 LNHDA, CDR2 SQIVND (reference sequence). For the CDR3, the DNA is TGTGCCAGTAGTTCTAGGGGACAGTCCAATCAGCCCCAGCATTTT. Amino acid sequence: CASSSRGQSNQPQHF. Full variable domain (rest looked up from reference TRBV19 and TRBJ1-5): DGGITQSPKYLFRKEGQNVTLSCEQNLNHDAMYWYRQDPGQGLRLIYYSQIVNDFQKGDIAEGYSVSREKKESFPLTVTSAQKNPTAFYLCASSSRGQSNQPQHFGDGTRLSIL.

This clone was seen more than once but under ten times. V usage is TRBV5-6 and J usage is TRBJ2-7; possibly TRBD2 for D (6 bases). CDR1 and CDR2 from the germline V gene are SGHDT and YYEEEE. The CDR3 is made up of 14 amino acids. V was shortened by 2 bases and J by 3 bases, with 12 bases between the two germline ends. The CDR3 sequence is CASSLGVGGYEQYF. DNA for the CDR3: TGTGCCAGCAGCTTAGGGGTGGGGGGCTACGAGCAGTACTTC.

This chain joins TRBV6-5 and TRBJ1-2; 9 positions agree with TRBD1. The CDR3 sequence is 15 residues long. V shed 5 bases and J 4 bases; nucleotides not matched to a gene: 8. CDR1 and CDR2 from the germline V gene are MNHEY and SVGAGI. CDR3 DNA: TGTGCCAGCAGTAGGTCCGGGACAGGGACCTATGGCTACACCTTC. Translated: CASSRSGTGTYGYTF.

The rearrangement uses TRBV19 and TRBJ1-1; 10 positions match TRBD1. The CDR3 sequence is 18 residues long. Germline assignment: CDR1 LNHDA and CDR2 SQIVND (reference sequence). V gave up 3 bases and J gave up 0 bases; unmatched junction bases: 10. The DNA of the CDR3 is TGTGCCAGTAGTATGGGAGGGGTGACAGGGGGCTTGAACACTGAAGCTTTCTTT. Translating gives CASSMGGVTGGLNTEAFF.

This clone was counted many times. The J gene is TRBJ1-1, the V gene TRBV9; 8 bases match TRBD1. Germline V gene sequence: CDR1 SGDLS, CDR2 YYNGEE. The CDR3 spans 14 residues. The V segment lost 3 bases and the J segment 4 bases; nucleotides outside the gene matches: 5. The CDR3 DNA reads TGTGCCAGCAGCGCCATAACAGGGGGCACTGAAGCTTTCTTT. It encodes CASSAITGGTEAFF.

Of note for this clone: An end of the junction does not agree with germline; a read error may underlie this. The chain uses TRBV7-9 and TRBJ1-1, with 9 bases lining up with TRBD1. Germline V lookup: CDR1 SEHNR, CDR2 FQNEAQ (reference sequence). The CDR3 is made up of 12 amino acids. Here the CDR3 reads CSSSPMDRGAFF. In DNA form, the CDR3 reads TGTTCCAGCAGCCCGATGGACAGGGGAGCTTTCTTT.

This clone occurred once. The genes are TRBV5-1 and TRBJ2-5; D perhaps matches TRBD1 (6 bases). Matching the DNA end better, TRBJ2-7 makes the J call doubtful. The CDR3 has 15 amino acids. The germline CDR1 and CDR2 sequences are SGHRS and YFSETQ. The CDR3, as DNA: TGCGCCAGCAGCTTGGAAGGGGGTAATTCCTACGAGCAGTACTTC. Amino acids: CASSLEGGNSYEQYF.

V usage is TRBV5-1 and J usage is TRBJ1-2, with TRBD1 identical over 7 bases. This CDR3 comprises 14 residues. The germline gives CDR1 SGHRS, CDR2 YFSETQ. The trim removed 1 base at V and 6 bases at J, leaving 6 bases unmatched. The CDR3 loop is CASSLLTGTDGYTF. The CDR3, as DNA: TGCGCCAGCAGCTTGTTGACAGGGACGGATGGCTACACCTTC.